A single sample is the source of the 2 T cell receptor beta chains below, sequenced in a study of shared clonotypes between healthy human individuals. Assay: immunoSEQ multiplex PCR; the TCRdb copy retains only in-frame clones and omits some. In the table there are hundreds of thousands of clones, less than 80% of which are singletons. The source material was memory CD4+ T cells sorted from blood. Subset denoted: CD45RA-negative fraction. These receptor sequences come from a young woman in good health.

This clone appeared once. The chain carries TRBV4-1 and TRBJ2-5; tentatively, D is TRBD2 (6 bases). The length of the CDR3 is 15 residues. Germline assignment: CDR1 MGHRA and CDR2 YSYEKL. V lost 1 base and J 2 bases, leaving 11 bases between the germline ends. The CDR3 spells CASSQARDSQETQYF. DNA for the CDR3: TGCGCCAGCAGCCAAGCTCGGGACTCACAAGAGACCCAGTACTTC.

V is TRBV2 and J is TRBJ2-7; D unresolved. V dropped 5 bases and J dropped 5 bases, with 13 bases sitting between them. CDR3 length: 13 residues. In germline, CDR1 is SNHLY, CDR2 FYNNEI. The CDR3 DNA reads as TGTGCCAGCAGTCGGCCTGAGTCTCACGAGCAGTACTTC. It codes for CASSRPESHEQYF. Supplemented by reference TRBV2 and TRBJ2-7, the full variable domain reads EPEVTQTPSHQVTQMGQEVILRCVPISNHLYFYWYRQILGQKVEFLVSFYNNEISEKSEIFDDQFSVERPDGSNFTLKIRSTKLEDSAMYFCASSRPESHEQYFGPGTRLTVT.